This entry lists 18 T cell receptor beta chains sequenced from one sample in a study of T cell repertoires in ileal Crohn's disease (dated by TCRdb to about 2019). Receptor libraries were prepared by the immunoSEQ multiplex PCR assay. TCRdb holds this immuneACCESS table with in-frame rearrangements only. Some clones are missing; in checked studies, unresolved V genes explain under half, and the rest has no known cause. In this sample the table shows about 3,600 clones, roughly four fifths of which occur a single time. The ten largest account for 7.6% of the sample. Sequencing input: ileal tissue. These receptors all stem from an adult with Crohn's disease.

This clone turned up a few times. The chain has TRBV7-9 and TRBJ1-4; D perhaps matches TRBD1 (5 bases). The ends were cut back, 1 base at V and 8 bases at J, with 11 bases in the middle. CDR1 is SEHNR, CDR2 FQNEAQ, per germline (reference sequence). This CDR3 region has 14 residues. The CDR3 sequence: CASSLGGAGEKLFF. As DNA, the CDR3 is TGTGCCAGCAGCTTAGGAGGGGCGGGAGAAAAACTGTTTTTT.

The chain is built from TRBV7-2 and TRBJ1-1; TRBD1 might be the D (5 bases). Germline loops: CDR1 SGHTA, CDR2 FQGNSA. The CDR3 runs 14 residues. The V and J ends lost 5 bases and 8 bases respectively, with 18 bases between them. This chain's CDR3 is CASSPAGSRDEAFF. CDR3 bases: TGTGCCAGCAGCCCCGCGGGGTCACGGGACGAAGCTTTCTTT.

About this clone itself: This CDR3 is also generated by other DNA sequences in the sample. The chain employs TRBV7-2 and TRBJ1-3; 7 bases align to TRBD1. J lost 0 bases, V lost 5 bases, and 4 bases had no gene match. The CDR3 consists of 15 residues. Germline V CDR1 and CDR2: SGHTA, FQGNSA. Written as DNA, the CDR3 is TGTGCCAGCAGCGGAAGGGACAGCTCTGGAAACACCATATATTTT. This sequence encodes CASSGRDSSGNTIYF. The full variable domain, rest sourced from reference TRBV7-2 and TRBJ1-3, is GAGVSQSPSNKVTEKGKDVELRCDPISGHTALYWYRQSLGQGLEFLIYFQGNSAPDKSGLPSDRFSAERTGGSVSTLTIQRTQQEDSAVYLCASSGRDSSGNTIYFGEGSWLTVV.

The CDR3 bases are TGCGCCAGCAGCACAGGGGGTTGGACTGAAGCTTTCTTT. Translated: CASSTGGWTEAFF. This chain connects TRBV10-1 to TRBJ1-1, with 8 bases identical to TRBD1. V lost 6 bases and J lost 5; bases outside the gene matches: 5. The CDR3 has 13 residues. The germline gives CDR1 WNHNN, CDR2 SYGVQD (reference sequence).

The DNA for the CDR3 is TGTGCCTGGAGTGCCTCAATCATTTCTACGACAGCCGGGGAGCTGTTTTTT. Translation: CAWSASIISTTAGELFF. The chain has TRBV30 and TRBJ2-2, with a weak D call TRBD1 (5 bases). Germline V gene sequence: CDR1 GTSNPN, CDR2 SVGIG (reference sequence). V was pared by 1 base and J by 6 bases, with 21 bases between. CDR3 length: 17 amino acids.

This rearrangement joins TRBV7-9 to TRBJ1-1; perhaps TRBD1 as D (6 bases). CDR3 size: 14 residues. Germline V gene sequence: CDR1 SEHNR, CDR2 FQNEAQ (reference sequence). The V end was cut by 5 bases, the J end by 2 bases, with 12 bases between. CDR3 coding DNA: TGTGCCAGCAGCCCCCGGACAGAAAACACTGAAGCTTTCTTT. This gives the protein CASSPRTENTEAFF.

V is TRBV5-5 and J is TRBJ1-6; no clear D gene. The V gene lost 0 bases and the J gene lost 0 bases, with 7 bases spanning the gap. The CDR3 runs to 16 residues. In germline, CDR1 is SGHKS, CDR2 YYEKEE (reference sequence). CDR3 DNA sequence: TGTGCCAGCAGCTTGGGCAAGAGCTCCTATAATTCACCCCTCCACTTT. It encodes CASSLGKSSYNSPLHF.

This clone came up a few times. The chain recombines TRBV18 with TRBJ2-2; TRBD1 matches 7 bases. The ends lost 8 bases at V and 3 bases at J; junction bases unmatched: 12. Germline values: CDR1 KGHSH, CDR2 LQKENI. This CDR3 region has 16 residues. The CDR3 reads CASTIAGGTDTGELFF. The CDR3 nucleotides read TGTGCCAGCACTATCGCAGGGGGTACGGACACCGGGGAGCTGTTTTTT.

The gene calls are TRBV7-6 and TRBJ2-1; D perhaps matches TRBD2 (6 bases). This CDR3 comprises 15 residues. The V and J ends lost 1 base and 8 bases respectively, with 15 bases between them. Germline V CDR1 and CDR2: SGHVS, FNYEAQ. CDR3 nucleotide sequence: TGTGCCAGCAGCTTAGGGGCAGGGAGGTCTGATGAGCAGTTCTTC. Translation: CASSLGAGRSDEQFF.

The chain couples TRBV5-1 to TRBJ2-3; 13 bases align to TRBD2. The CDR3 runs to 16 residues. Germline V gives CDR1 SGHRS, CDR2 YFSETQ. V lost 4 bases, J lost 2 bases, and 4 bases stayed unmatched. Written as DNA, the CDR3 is TGCGCCAGCAGCGCGGGACTAGCGGGGTCCACAGATACGCAGTATTTT. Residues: CASSAGLAGSTDTQYF. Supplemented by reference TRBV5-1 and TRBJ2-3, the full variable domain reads KAGVTQTPRYLIKTRGQQVTLSCSPISGHRSVSWYQQTPGQGLQFLFEYFSETQRNKGNFPGRFSGRQFSNSRSEMNVSTLELGDSALYLCASSAGLAGSTDTQYFGPGTRLTVL.

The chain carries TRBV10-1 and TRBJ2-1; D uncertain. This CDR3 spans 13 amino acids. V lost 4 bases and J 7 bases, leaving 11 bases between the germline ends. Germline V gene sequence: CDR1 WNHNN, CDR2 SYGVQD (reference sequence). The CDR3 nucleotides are TGCGCCAGCAGTGGCGGAGTTCTGAATGAGCAGTTCTTC. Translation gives CASSGGVLNEQFF.

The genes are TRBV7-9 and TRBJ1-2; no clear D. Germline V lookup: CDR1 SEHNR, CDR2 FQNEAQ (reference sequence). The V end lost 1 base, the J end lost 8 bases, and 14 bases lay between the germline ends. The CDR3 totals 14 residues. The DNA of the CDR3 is TGTGCCAGCAGCTTAGTAAGGGTAGGGAGCGGCTACACCTTC. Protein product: CASSLVRVGSGYTF.

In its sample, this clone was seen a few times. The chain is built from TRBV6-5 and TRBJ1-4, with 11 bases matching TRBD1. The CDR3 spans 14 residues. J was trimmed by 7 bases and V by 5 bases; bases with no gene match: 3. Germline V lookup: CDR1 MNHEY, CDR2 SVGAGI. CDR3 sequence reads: CASSTDRGLEKLFF. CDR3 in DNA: TGTGCCAGCAGTACGGACAGGGGGCTTGAAAAACTGTTTTTT.

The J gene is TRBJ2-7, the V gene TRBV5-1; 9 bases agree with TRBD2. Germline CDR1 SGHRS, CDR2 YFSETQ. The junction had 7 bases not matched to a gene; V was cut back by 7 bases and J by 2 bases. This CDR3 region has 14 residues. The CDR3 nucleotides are TGCGCCAGCCCCCGACTAGCGGAGCCCTACGAGCAGTACGTC. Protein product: CASPRLAEPYEQYV.

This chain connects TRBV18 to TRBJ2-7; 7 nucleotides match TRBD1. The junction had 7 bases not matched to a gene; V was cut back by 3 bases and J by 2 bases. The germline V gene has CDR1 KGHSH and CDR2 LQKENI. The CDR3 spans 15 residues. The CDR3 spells CASSPQDRKTYEQYV. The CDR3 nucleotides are TGTGCCAGCTCACCCCAGGACAGGAAAACCTACGAGCAGTACGTC.

Here the CDR3 reads CASGGGWGQHEQYF. The CDR3 DNA follows: TGTGCCAGCGGCGGAGGCTGGGGTCAGCACGAGCAGTACTTC. The chain couples TRBV7-9 to TRBJ2-7; D is possibly TRBD2 (5 bases). This CDR3 contains 14 residues. V shed 8 bases and J shed 5 bases, with 19 bases lying between them. In germline, CDR1 is SEHNR, CDR2 FQNEAQ (reference sequence).

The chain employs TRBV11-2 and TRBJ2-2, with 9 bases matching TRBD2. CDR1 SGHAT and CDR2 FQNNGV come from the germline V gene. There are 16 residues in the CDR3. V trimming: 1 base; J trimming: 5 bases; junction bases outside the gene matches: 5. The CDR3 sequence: CASSLAAGGLTGELFF. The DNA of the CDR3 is TGTGCCAGCAGCTTAGCAGCGGGAGGTCTTACCGGGGAGCTGTTTTTT.

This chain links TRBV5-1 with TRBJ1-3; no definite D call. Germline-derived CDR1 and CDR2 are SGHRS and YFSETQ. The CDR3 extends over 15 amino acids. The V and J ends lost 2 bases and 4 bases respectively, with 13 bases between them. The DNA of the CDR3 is TGCGCCAGCAGCTTCCAGGAGGCGAGCGGAAACACCATATATTTT. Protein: CASSFQEASGNTIYF.